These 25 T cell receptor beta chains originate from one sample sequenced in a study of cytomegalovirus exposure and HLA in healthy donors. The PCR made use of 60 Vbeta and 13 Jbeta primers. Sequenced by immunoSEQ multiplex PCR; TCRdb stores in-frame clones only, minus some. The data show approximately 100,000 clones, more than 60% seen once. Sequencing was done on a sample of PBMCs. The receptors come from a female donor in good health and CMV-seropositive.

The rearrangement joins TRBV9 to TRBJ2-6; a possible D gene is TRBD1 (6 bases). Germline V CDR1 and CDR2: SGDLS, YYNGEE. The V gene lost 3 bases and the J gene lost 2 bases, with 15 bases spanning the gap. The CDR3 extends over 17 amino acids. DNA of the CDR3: TGTGCCAGCAGCGAAAGACAGGAAAGTACTGGGGCCAACGTCCTGACTTTC. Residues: CASSERQESTGANVLTF.

This CDR3 is CASTTHGGARETQYF. DNA of the CDR3: TGTGCCAGTACTACCCACGGGGGGGCCAGAGAGACCCAGTACTTC. V gene TRBV19 combines with J gene TRBJ2-5; TRBD2 matches 8 bases. The CDR3 contains 15 residues. J was trimmed by 4 bases and V by 7 bases; bases with no gene match: 11. The germline V gene encodes CDR1 LNHDA and CDR2 SQIVND (reference sequence). Filled out from reference TRBV19 and TRBJ2-5, the complete variable domain reads DGGITQSPKYLFRKEGQNVTLSCEQNLNHDAMYWYRQDPGQGLRLIYYSQIVNDFQKGDIAEGYSVSREKKESFPLTVTSAQKNPTAFYLCASTTHGGARETQYFGPGTRLLVL.

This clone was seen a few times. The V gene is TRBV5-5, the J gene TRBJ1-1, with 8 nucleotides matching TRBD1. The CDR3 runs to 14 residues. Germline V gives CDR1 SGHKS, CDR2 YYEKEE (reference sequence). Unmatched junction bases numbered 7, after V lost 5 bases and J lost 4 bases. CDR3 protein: CASRSGTGSTEAFF. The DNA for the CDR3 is TGTGCCAGCAGGTCCGGGACAGGATCCACTGAAGCTTTCTTT.

The CDR3 DNA reads TGTGCCAGCAGACCGGGTCACAATGAGCAGTTCTTC. Translation: CASRPGHNEQFF. The gene calls are TRBV19 and TRBJ2-1; D unresolved. Germline assignment: CDR1 LNHDA and CDR2 SQIVND (reference sequence). V lost 9 bases, J lost 5 bases, and 11 bases lay in between. The length of the CDR3 is 12 residues.

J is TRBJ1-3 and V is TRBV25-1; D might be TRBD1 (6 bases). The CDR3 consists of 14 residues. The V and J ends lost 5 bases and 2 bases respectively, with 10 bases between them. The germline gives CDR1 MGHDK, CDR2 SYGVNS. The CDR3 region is CASSRGFAGNTIYF. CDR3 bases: TGTGCCAGCAGTAGGGGGTTTGCTGGAAACACCATATATTTT.

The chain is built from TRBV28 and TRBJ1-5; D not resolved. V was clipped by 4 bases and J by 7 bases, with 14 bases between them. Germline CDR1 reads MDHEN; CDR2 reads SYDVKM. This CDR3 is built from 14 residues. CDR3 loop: CASSSQAARQPQHF. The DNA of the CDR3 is TGTGCCAGCAGTTCTCAGGCCGCCCGCCAGCCCCAGCATTTT.

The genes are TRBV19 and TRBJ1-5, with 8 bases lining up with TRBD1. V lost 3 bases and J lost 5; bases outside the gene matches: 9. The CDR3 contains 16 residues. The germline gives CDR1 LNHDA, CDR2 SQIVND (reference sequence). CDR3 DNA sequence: TGTGCCAGTAGTATGTTTCAGGGGGCTAACGATCAGCCCCAGCATTTT. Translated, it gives CASSMFQGANDQPQHF.

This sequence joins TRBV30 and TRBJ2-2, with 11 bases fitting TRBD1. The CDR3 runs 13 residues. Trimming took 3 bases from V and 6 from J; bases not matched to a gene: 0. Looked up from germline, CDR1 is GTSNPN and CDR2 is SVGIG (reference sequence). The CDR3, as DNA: TGTGCCTGGAGGGGACAGGGGGCCGGGGAGCTGTTTTTT. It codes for CAWRGQGAGELFF.

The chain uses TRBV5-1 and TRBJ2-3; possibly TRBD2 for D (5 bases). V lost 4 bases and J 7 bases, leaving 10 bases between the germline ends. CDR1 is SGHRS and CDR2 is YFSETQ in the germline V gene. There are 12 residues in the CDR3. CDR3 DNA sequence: TGCGCCAGCAGCCTCACTAGTAATACGCAGTATTTT. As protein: CASSLTSNTQYF.

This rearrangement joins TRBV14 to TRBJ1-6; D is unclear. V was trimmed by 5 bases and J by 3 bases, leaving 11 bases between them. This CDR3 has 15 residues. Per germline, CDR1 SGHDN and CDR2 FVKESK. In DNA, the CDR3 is TGTGCCAGCAGCGCCCAGATAAACTATAATTCACCCCTCCACTTT. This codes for CASSAQINYNSPLHF.

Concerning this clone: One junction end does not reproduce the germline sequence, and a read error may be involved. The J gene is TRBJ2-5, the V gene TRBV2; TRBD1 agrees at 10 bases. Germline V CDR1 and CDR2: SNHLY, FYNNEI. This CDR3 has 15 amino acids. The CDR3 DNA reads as TGTGCCAGCAGCGAAGGGGGACAGGGGCAAGAGACCCAGTACTTC. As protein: CASSEGGQGQETQYF.

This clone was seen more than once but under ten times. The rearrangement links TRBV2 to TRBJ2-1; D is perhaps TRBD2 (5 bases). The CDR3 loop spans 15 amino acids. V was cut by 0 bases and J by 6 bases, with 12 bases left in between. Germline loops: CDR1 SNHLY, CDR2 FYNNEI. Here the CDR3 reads CASSEAGAPLNEQFF. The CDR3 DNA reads TGTGCCAGCAGTGAAGCGGGAGCCCCACTCAATGAGCAGTTCTTC.

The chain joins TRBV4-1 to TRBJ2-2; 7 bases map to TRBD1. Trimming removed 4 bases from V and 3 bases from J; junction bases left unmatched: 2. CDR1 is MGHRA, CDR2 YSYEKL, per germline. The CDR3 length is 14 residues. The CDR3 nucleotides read TGCGCCAGCAGCCGCGGACAGGACACCGGGGAGCTGTTTTTT. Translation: CASSRGQDTGELFF.

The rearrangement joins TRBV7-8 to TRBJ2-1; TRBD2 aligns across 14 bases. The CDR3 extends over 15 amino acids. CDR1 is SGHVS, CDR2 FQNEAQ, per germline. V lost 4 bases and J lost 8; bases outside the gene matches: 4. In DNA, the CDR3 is TGTGCCAGCAGCTCGACTAGCGGGGGGGGAGATGAGCAGTTCTTC. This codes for CASSSTSGGGDEQFF. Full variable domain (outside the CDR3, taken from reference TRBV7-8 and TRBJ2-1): GAGVSQSPRYKVAKRGQDVALRCDPISGHVSLFWYQQALGQGPEFLTYFQNEAQLDKSGLPSDRFFAERPEGSVSTLKIQRTQQEDSAVYLCASSSTSGGGDEQFFGPGTRLTVL.

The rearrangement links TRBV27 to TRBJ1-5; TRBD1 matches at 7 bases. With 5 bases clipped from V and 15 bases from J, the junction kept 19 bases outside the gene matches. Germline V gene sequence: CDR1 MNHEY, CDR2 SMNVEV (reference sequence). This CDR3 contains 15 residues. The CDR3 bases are TGTGCCAGCAGTCCCGCGATGATTTTACAGGGGATATTGCATTTT. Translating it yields CASSPAMILQGILHF.

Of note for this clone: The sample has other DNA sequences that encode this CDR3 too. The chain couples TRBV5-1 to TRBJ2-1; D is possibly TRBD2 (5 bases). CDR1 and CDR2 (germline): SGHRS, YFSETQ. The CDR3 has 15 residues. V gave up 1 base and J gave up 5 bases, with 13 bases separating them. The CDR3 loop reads CASSLYSGRDNEQFF. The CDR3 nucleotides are TGCGCCAGCAGCTTGTACAGCGGACGGGACAATGAGCAGTTCTTC.

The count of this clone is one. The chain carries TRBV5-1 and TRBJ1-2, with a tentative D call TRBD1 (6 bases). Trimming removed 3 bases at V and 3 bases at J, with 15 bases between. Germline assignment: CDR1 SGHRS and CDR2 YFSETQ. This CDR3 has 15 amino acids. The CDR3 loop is CASSSSGVPDYGYTF. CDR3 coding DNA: TGCGCCAGCAGCTCTTCAGGGGTCCCCGACTATGGCTACACCTTC.

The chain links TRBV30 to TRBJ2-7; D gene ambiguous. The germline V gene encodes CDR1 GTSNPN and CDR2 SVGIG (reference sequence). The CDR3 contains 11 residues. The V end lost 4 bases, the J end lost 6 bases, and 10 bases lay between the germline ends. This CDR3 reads CAWTPGSEQYF. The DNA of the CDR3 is TGTGCCTGGACCCCGGGTAGCGAGCAGTACTTC.

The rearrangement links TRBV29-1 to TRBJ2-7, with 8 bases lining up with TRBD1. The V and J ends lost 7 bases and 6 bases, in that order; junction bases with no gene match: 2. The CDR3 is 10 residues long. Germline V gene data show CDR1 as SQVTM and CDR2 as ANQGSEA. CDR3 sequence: CSAGTGEQYF. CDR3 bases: TGCAGCGCTGGGACAGGCGAGCAGTACTTC.

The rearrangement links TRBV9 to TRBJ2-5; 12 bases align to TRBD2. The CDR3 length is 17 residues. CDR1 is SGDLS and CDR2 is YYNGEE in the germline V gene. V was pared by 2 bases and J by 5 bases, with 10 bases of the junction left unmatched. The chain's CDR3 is CASSVGTSGLFRETQYF. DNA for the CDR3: TGTGCCAGCAGCGTTGGGACTAGCGGGTTATTTCGGGAGACCCAGTACTTC. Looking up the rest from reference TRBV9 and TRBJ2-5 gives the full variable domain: DSGVTQTPKHLITATGQRVTLRCSPRSGDLSVYWYQQSLDQGLQFLIQYYNGEERAKGNILERFSAQQFPDLHSELNLSSLELGDSALYFCASSVGTSGLFRETQYFGPGTRLLVL.

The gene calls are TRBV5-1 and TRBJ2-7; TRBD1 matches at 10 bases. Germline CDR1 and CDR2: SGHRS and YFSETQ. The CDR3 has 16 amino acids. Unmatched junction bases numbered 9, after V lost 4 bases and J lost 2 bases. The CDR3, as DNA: TGCGCCAGCAGCGCGGGTTTGGGACAGGGGACCTACGAGCAGTACTTC. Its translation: CASSAGLGQGTYEQYF.

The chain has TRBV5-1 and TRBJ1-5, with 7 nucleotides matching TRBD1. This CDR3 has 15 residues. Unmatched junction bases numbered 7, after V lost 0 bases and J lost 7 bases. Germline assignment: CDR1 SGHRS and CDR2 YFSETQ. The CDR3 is CASSLEARGNQPQHF. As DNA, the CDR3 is TGCGCCAGCAGCTTGGAGGCCAGGGGGAACCAGCCCCAGCATTTT.

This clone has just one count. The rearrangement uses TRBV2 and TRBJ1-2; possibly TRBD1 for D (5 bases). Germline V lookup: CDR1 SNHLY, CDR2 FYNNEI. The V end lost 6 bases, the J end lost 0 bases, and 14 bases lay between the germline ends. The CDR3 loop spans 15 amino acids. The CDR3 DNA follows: TGTGCCAGCAGGTTCTCGACAGCAGCTAACTATGGCTACACCTTC. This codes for CASRFSTAANYGYTF.

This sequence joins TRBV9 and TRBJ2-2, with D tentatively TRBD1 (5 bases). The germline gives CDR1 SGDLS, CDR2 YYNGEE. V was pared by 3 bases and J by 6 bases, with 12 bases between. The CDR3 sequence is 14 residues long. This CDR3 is CASSERVGAGELFF. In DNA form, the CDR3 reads TGTGCCAGCAGCGAACGGGTAGGGGCCGGGGAGCTGTTTTTT.

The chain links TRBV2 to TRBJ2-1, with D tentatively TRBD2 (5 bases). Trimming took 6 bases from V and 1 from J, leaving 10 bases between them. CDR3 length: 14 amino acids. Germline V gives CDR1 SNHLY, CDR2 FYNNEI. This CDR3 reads CASSLGSSYNEQFF. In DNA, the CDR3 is TGTGCCAGCAGCTTGGGGAGTTCCTACAATGAGCAGTTCTTC.